Below are 31 T cell receptor beta chains sequenced from a single sample in a study of graft-versus-host responses after intestinal transplantation. The antigens of these receptors remain unknown. Sequencing was performed with immunoSEQ multiplex PCR; in TCRdb, only in-frame clones are kept and a portion is missing. In the table there are tens of thousands of clones, around 89% of which are singletons. The sample in question was unstimulated CD4+ T cells sorted from spleen or lymph node cells, obtained before transplant. Source of these receptors: a human donor who was the organ donor for an intestinal transplant.

The V call is TRBV9, the J call TRBJ2-5; 10 nucleotides agree with TRBD2. CDR3 length: 15 residues. V was pared by 2 bases and J by 1 base, with 2 bases of the junction left unmatched. The germline CDR1 and CDR2 sequences are SGDLS and YYNGEE. CDR3 loop: CASSVVAGGQETQYF. DNA of the CDR3: TGTGCCAGCAGCGTGGTAGCGGGAGGCCAAGAGACCCAGTACTTC.

The chain is built from TRBV2 and TRBJ2-2; possible D gene TRBD1, 6 bases. Germline loops: CDR1 SNHLY, CDR2 FYNNEI. CDR3 length: 14 amino acids. Between the trimmed V and J ends, which lost 6 bases and 5 bases, there was a span of 13 bases. Written as DNA, the CDR3 is TGTGCCAGCAGAAAGGGGGTGGAGACCGGGGAGCTGTTTTTT. This encodes CASRKGVETGELFF. The complete variable domain, with remaining parts taken from reference TRBV2 and TRBJ2-2, reads EPEVTQTPSHQVTQMGQEVILRCVPISNHLYFYWYRQILGQKVEFLVSFYNNEISEKSEIFDDQFSVERPDGSNFTLKIRSTKLEDSAMYFCASRKGVETGELFFGEGSRLTVL.

V usage is TRBV30 and J usage is TRBJ1-4; D unresolved. The CDR3 contains 12 residues. Germline CDR1 GTSNPN, CDR2 SVGIG (reference sequence). V was shortened by 4 bases and J by 5 bases, with 8 bases between the two germline ends. The CDR3 reads CAWTGGNEKLFF. In nucleotides, the CDR3 is TGTGCCTGGACAGGTGGAAATGAAAAACTGTTTTTT.

The chain recombines TRBV10-2 with TRBJ2-5; 9 nucleotides agree with TRBD2. The CDR3 covers 15 residues. Germline loops: CDR1 WSHSY, CDR2 SAAADI. Losses at the gene ends were 9 bases for V and 5 bases for J; bases not matched to a gene: 13. CDR3 sequence (DNA): TGCGCCAGTCAAACGAAAGCGGGGGGCTTTGAGACCCAGTACTTC. Its protein product is CASQTKAGGFETQYF.

The gene calls are TRBV28 and TRBJ2-2; 8 bases align to TRBD1. The germline CDR1 and CDR2 sequences are MDHEN and SYDVKM. V dropped 6 bases and J dropped 4; count of bases not matched to a gene: 7. This CDR3 is built from 15 residues. CDR3 sequence: CASSGPDRATGELFF. The CDR3 DNA follows: TGTGCCAGCAGCGGTCCGGACAGGGCCACCGGGGAGCTGTTTTTT.

The V and J genes are TRBV5-5 and TRBJ1-3; weak D call: TRBD1 (5 bases). Trimming shortened V by 4 bases and J by 0 bases, and 11 bases separated the two germline ends. The CDR3 covers 15 residues. Germline assignment: CDR1 SGHKS and CDR2 YYEKEE (reference sequence). Here the CDR3 DNA reads TGTGCCAGCAGCGGCAGGGTCTACTCTGGAAACACCATATATTTT. This codes for CASSGRVYSGNTIYF.

This clone has more than one count but fewer than ten. The chain combines TRBV30 with TRBJ2-5, with TRBD1 matching over 7 bases. Germline trimming cut 0 bases from V and 6 bases from J; bases unmatched to any gene: 4. From germline, CDR1 is GTSNPN and CDR2 SVGIG (reference sequence). The CDR3 has 13 amino acids. CDR3 sequence: CAWSVGGGKTQYF. CDR3 sequence (DNA): TGTGCCTGGAGTGTAGGGGGCGGAAAGACCCAGTACTTC.

J is TRBJ2-7 and V is TRBV14; tentative D call: TRBD1 (5 bases). This CDR3 contains 14 residues. The germline CDR1 and CDR2 sequences are SGHDN and FVKESK. V lost 1 base, J lost 3 bases, and 10 bases lay in between. The CDR3 coding sequence is TGTGCCAGCAGCCAAGGGAGACAGCTCTACGAGCAGTACTTC. This sequence encodes CASSQGRQLYEQYF. The full variable domain, rest sourced from reference TRBV14 and TRBJ2-7, is EAGVTQFPSHSVIEKGQTVTLRCDPISGHDNLYWYRRVMGKEIKFLLHFVKESKQDESGMPNNRFLAERTGGTYSTLKVQPAELEDSGVYFCASSQGRQLYEQYFGPGTRLTVT.

The rearrangement links TRBV29-1 to TRBJ2-3; TRBD1 aligns across 9 bases. J lost 1 base, V lost 8 bases, and 10 bases had no gene match. Germline values: CDR1 SQVTM, CDR2 ANQGSEA. This CDR3 is 15 amino acids long. CDR3 sequence: CSSKVGTGRTDTQYF. The CDR3 coding sequence is TGCAGCTCCAAAGTCGGGACAGGGCGCACAGATACGCAGTATTTT.

The V call is TRBV27, the J call TRBJ2-2; D is perhaps TRBD1 (5 bases). The CDR3 runs 15 residues. CDR1 is MNHEY and CDR2 is SMNVEV in the germline V gene (reference sequence). V gave up 4 bases and J gave up 7 bases, with 16 bases separating them. The CDR3, as DNA: TGTGCCAGCAGTTGGGGCAAGTTTAGTCACGGGGAGCTGTTTTTT. Translated: CASSWGKFSHGELFF.

The V and J genes are TRBV6-5 and TRBJ2-7, with D uncertain. V gave up 0 bases and J gave up 3 bases, with 15 bases separating them. Germline assignment: CDR1 MNHEY and CDR2 SVGAGI. This CDR3 region has 16 residues. Here the CDR3 DNA reads TGTGCCAGCAGTTACTCGACGGAACAGCAGTTCTACGAGCAGTACTTC. This codes for CASSYSTEQQFYEQYF.

This chain uses TRBV27 with TRBJ2-7, with D unresolved. Trimming removed 3 bases at V and 5 bases at J, with 5 bases between. The germline CDR1 and CDR2 sequences are MNHEY and SMNVEV (reference sequence). There are 11 residues in the CDR3. In DNA, the CDR3 is TGTGCCAGCAGTTTTAGAAACGAGCAGTACTTC. It yields the protein CASSFRNEQYF.

The J gene is TRBJ2-7, the V gene TRBV5-1; no firm D call. V was trimmed by 1 base and J by 0 bases, leaving 11 bases between them. Germline V gives CDR1 SGHRS, CDR2 YFSETQ. This CDR3 has 15 amino acids. CDR3 DNA sequence: TGCGCCAGCAGCTTGTACAGCCTTTCCTCCTACGAGCAGTACTTC. Its protein is CASSLYSLSSYEQYF. Combining the CDR3 with reference TRBV5-1 and TRBJ2-7 gives the whole variable domain KAGVTQTPRYLIKTRGQQVTLSCSPISGHRSVSWYQQTPGQGLQFLFEYFSETQRNKGNFPGRFSGRQFSNSRSEMNVSTLELGDSALYLCASSLYSLSSYEQYFGPGTRLTVT.

The J gene is TRBJ2-7, the V gene TRBV2; 9 nucleotides align to TRBD1. J was trimmed by 2 bases and V by 10 bases; bases with no gene match: 9. Looked up from germline, CDR1 is SNHLY and CDR2 is FYNNEI. This CDR3 has 14 amino acids. This CDR3 reads CATGPRDRAYEQYF. In DNA form, the CDR3 reads TGTGCCACCGGACCTCGGGACAGGGCCTACGAGCAGTACTTC.

CDR3 nucleotide sequence: TGTGCCAGCAGCCATAGCTCCTACGAGCAGTACTTC. Amino acid sequence: CASSHSSYEQYF. The gene calls are TRBV11-2 and TRBJ2-7; D is undetermined. Between the trimmed V and J ends, which lost 5 bases and 0 bases, there was a span of 5 bases. The CDR3 totals 12 residues. Germline lookup yields CDR1 SGHAT and CDR2 FQNNGV.

The rearrangement joins TRBV29-1 to TRBJ2-3; D is perhaps TRBD2 (5 bases). The germline V and J ends were trimmed by 3 bases and 2 bases, with 9 bases remaining between them. The germline V gene has CDR1 SQVTM and CDR2 ANQGSEA. The CDR3 contains 13 residues. The chain's CDR3 is CSVDYGNTDTQYF. Written as DNA, the CDR3 is TGCAGCGTTGATTACGGGAACACAGATACGCAGTATTTT.

The chain couples TRBV28 to TRBJ2-2, with D uncertain. In germline, CDR1 is MDHEN, CDR2 SYDVKM. V was shortened by 6 bases and J by 1 base, with 6 bases between the two germline ends. The CDR3 spans 13 residues. This CDR3 is CASRRQNTGELFF. The CDR3 DNA follows: TGTGCCAGCAGACGACAGAACACCGGGGAGCTGTTTTTT. The whole variable domain, filled in from reference TRBV28 and TRBJ2-2, reads DVKVTQSSRYLVKRTGEKVFLECVQDMDHENMFWYRQDPGLGLRLIYFSYDVKMKEKGDIPEGYSVSREKKERFSLILESASTNQTSMYLCASRRQNTGELFFGEGSRLTVL.

There are a few counts of this clone. The V call is TRBV7-9, the J call TRBJ1-5; TRBD1 is a possible D gene (5 bases). CDR3 length equals 14 residues. CDR1 is SEHNR and CDR2 is FQNEAQ in the germline V gene (reference sequence). V was clipped by 4 bases and J by 1 base, with 8 bases between them. CDR3 amino acids: CASSSDSSNQPQHF. The CDR3 DNA reads as TGTGCCAGCAGCTCTGACAGCAGCAATCAGCCCCAGCATTTT.

This clone was recorded only once. This sequence joins TRBV27 and TRBJ2-3, with 14 bases identical to TRBD2. Per germline, CDR1 MNHEY and CDR2 SMNVEV (reference sequence). Germline trimming cut 5 bases from V and 0 bases from J; bases unmatched to any gene: 10. CDR3 size: 19 residues. DNA of the CDR3: TGTGCCAGCAGTCCGGGACTAGCGGGAGTATGGCGGAGCACAGATACGCAGTATTTT. Residues: CASSPGLAGVWRSTDTQYF.

This clone was found once. This chain connects TRBV7-2 to TRBJ1-4; D uncertain. In germline, CDR1 is SGHTA, CDR2 FQGNSA. The CDR3 is 15 amino acids. Trimming took off 1 base at V and 5 bases at J, with 11 bases between the two ends. CDR3 sequence: CASSLVLQPNEKLFF. The CDR3 DNA sequence: TGTGCCAGCAGCTTAGTGCTACAGCCAAATGAAAAACTGTTTTTT.

This chain joins TRBV19 and TRBJ1-2, with D hard to call. The germline V gene has CDR1 LNHDA and CDR2 SQIVND (reference sequence). The V and J ends lost 4 bases and 8 bases respectively, with 14 bases between them. This CDR3 has 13 amino acids. The CDR3 sequence: CASSTDRGLGYTF. The CDR3 nucleotides read TGTGCCAGTAGTACCGACCGAGGCCTGGGCTACACCTTC.

J is TRBJ2-6 and V is TRBV7-9; 7 bases fit TRBD2. The length of the CDR3 is 14 residues. Per germline, CDR1 SEHNR and CDR2 FQNEAQ (reference sequence). The CDR3 region has the DNA TGTGGCACGGGACTACTAGCTGGGGCCAACGTCCTGACTTTC. Its translation is CGTGLLAGANVLTF.

This chain joins TRBV7-2 and TRBJ2-7; D unclear. Trimming cost V 2 bases and J 2 bases, with 22 bases left between them. The CDR3 is 18 amino acids. CDR1 and CDR2 from the germline V gene are SGHTA and FQGNSA. In nucleotides, the CDR3 is TGTGCCAGCAGCTTATTTTATGTGTCTACCCTAAAGACCTACGAGCAGTACTTC. It encodes CASSLFYVSTLKTYEQYF. Full variable domain (rest looked up from reference TRBV7-2 and TRBJ2-7): GAGVSQSPSNKVTEKGKDVELRCDPISGHTALYWYRQSLGQGLEFLIYFQGNSAPDKSGLPSDRFSAERTGGSVSTLTIQRTQQEDSAVYLCASSLFYVSTLKTYEQYFGPGTRLTVT.

The genes are TRBV27 and TRBJ2-7, with D maybe TRBD1 (6 bases). The CDR3 length is 16 residues. The ends were cut back, 5 bases at V and 4 bases at J, with 21 bases in the middle. Germline V CDR1 and CDR2: MNHEY, SMNVEV (reference sequence). The CDR3 sequence: CASSPTGSAGTYEQYF. The CDR3 region has the DNA TGTGCCAGCAGTCCGACAGGTTCCGCGGGTACTTACGAGCAGTACTTC.

The chain carries TRBV15 and TRBJ2-6; TRBD1 is a possible D gene (5 bases). The CDR3 runs to 15 residues. Germline CDR1 reads LNHNV; CDR2 reads YYDKDF (reference sequence). Trimming pared 3 bases from V and 4 bases from J, leaving 10 bases between. The CDR3 DNA reads as TGTGCCACCAGCAGCAGGGTGGAGGGGGCCAACGTCCTGACTTTC. This encodes CATSSRVEGANVLTF.

This sequence joins TRBV28 and TRBJ2-3; 7 bases agree with TRBD2. The length of the CDR3 is 14 residues. The V and J ends lost 2 bases and 2 bases, in that order; junction bases with no gene match: 1. From germline, CDR1 is MDHEN and CDR2 SYDVKM. This CDR3 is CASSLAGVTDTQYF. In DNA, the CDR3 is TGTGCCAGCAGTTTAGCGGGGGTCACAGATACGCAGTATTTT.

The genes are TRBV7-3 and TRBJ1-1; no clear D. The V and J ends lost 2 bases and 7 bases respectively, with 11 bases between them. CDR1 is SGHTA, CDR2 FQGTGA, per germline. This CDR3 has 13 amino acids. The CDR3 DNA reads as TGTGCCAGCAGCTTATCGAGAGATAATGAAGCTTTCTTT. This gives the protein CASSLSRDNEAFF. The variable domain in full, completed from reference TRBV7-3 and TRBJ1-1, reads GAGVSQTPSNKVTEKGKYVELRCDPISGHTALYWYRQSLGQGPEFLIYFQGTGAADDSGLPNDRFFAVRPEGSVSTLKIQRTERGDSAVYLCASSLSRDNEAFFGQGTRLTVV.

This clone has just one count. V and J are TRBV6-1 and TRBJ2-7, with a tentative D call TRBD1 (6 bases). This CDR3 region has 16 residues. CDR1 and CDR2 (germline): MNHNS, SASEGT. V lost 2 bases and J lost 5, with 19 bases in between. The CDR3: CASSEYLQGSRDEQYF. CDR3 DNA: TGTGCCAGCAGTGAATATCTGCAGGGGAGCAGGGACGAGCAGTACTTC.

In regard to this clone: The junction departs from germline at one end; a sequencing error may be responsible. CDR3 loop: CAGSERSIQYF. CDR3 nucleotides: TGTGCCGGGAGTGAACGGAGTATTCAGTACTTC. The chain combines TRBV30 with TRBJ2-5, with a tentative D call TRBD2 (5 bases). This CDR3 spans 11 amino acids. Germline V gene sequence: CDR1 GTSNPN, CDR2 SVGIG (reference sequence).

This chain connects TRBV5-8 to TRBJ2-2, with 10 bases aligning to TRBD1. Germline V gives CDR1 SGHTS, CDR2 YDEGEE. The CDR3 runs 16 residues. The junction had 7 bases not matched to a gene; V was cut back by 4 bases and J by 4 bases. The chain's CDR3 is CASSLRTGGITGELFF. CDR3 bases: TGTGCCAGCAGCCTAAGGACAGGGGGAATCACCGGGGAGCTGTTTTTT.

The chain uses TRBV4-3 and TRBJ1-3; D unclear. This CDR3 is built from 15 residues. Trimming took off 0 bases at V and 0 bases at J, with 6 bases between the two ends. Germline CDR1 reads LGHNA; CDR2 reads YSLEER. CDR3: CASSQEGLSGNTIYF. The DNA for the CDR3 is TGCGCCAGCAGCCAAGAGGGCCTCTCTGGAAACACCATATATTTT.